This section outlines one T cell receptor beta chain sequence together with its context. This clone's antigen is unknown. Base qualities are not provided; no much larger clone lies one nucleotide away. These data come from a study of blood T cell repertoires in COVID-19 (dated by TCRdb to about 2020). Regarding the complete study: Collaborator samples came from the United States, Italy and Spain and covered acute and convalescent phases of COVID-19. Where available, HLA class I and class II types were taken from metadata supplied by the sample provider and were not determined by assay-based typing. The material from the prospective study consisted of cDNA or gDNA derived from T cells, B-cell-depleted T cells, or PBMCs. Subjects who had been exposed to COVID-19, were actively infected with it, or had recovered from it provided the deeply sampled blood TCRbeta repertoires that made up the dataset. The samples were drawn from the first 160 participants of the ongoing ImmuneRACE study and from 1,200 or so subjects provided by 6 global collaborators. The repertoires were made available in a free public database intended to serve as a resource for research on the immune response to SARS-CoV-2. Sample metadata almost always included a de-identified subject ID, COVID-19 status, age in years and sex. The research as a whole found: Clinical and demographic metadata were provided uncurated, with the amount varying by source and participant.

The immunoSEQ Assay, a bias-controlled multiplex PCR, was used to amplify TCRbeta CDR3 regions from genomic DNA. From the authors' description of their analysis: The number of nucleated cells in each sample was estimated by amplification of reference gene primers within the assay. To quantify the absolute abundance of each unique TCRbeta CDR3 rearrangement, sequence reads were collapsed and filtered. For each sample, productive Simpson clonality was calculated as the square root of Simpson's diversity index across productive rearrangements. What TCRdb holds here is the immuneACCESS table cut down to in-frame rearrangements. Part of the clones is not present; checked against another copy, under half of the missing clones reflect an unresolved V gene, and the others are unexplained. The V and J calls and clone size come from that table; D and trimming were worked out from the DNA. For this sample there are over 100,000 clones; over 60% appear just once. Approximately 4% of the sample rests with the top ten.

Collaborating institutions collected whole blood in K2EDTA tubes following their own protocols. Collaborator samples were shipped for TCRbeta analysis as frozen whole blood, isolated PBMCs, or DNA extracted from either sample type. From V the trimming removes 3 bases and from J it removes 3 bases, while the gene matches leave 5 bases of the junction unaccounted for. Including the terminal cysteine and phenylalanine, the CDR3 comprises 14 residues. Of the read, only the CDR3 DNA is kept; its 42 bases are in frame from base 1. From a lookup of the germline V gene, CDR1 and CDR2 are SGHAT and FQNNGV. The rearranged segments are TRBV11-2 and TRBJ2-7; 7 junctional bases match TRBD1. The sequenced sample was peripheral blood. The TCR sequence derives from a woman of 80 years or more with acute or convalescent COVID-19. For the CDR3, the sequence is CASSFEDRYYEQYF. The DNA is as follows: TGTGCCAGCAGCTTCGAGGACAGGTACTACGAGCAGTACTTC.